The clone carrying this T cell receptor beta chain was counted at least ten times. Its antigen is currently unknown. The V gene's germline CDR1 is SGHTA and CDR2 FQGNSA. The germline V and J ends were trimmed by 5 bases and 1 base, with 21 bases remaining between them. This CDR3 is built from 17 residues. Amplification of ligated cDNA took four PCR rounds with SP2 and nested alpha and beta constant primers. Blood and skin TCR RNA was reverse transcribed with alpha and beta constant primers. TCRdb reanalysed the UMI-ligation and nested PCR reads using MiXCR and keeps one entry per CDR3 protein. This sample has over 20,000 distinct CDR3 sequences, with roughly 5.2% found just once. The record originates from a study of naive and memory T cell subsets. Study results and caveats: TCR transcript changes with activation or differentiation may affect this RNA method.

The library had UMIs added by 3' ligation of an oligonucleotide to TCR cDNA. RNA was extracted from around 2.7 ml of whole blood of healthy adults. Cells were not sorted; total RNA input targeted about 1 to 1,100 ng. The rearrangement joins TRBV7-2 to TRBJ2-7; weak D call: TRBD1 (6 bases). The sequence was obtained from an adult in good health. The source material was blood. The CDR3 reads CASSPTLALQGSYEQYF. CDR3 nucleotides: TGTGCCAGCAGCCCCACGCTGGCGCTCCAGGGGTCCTACGAGCAGTACTTC.